These 10 T cell receptor beta chains were sequenced from one sample in a study of CD4 T cells in relation to SARS-CoV-2 and coronaviruses. TCRdb's copy holds only in-frame clones and misses some; the assay was immunoSEQ multiplex PCR. The profile shows more than 20,000 clones, 76% of them singletons. For these TCRs, the target antigens are not known. Unexposed donor CD4+ T cells date from about 2011-2019, before the COVID-19 pandemic. After about 10 days of culture, CD4+ T cells were isolated. The sample was CD4+ T cells from PBMCs, cultured in vitro. The receptors stem from a human donor in good health.

The chain joins TRBV5-1 to TRBJ2-3; D is unclear. Deletions cut 0 bases from V and 4 bases from J, with 9 bases between. Germline lookup yields CDR1 SGHRS and CDR2 YFSETQ. The CDR3 sequence is 14 residues long. This CDR3 is CASSLVPVSDTQYF. CDR3 DNA: TGCGCCAGCAGCTTGGTTCCAGTCTCAGATACGCAGTATTTT.

The rearrangement links TRBV27 to TRBJ1-3; D ambiguous. The V gene's germline CDR1 is MNHEY and CDR2 SMNVEV (reference sequence). V was shortened by 5 bases and J by 9 bases, with 20 bases between the two germline ends. The CDR3 is 15 amino acids. CDR3 in DNA: TGTGCCAGCAGTCGCTCCCGCCAAGCAGGAGTCACCATATATTTT. Protein: CASSRSRQAGVTIYF.

The CDR3 spells CASSGGTSGRGADTQYF. The CDR3 nucleotides read TGTGCCAGCAGCGGGGGGACTAGCGGGAGGGGGGCAGATACGCAGTATTTT. This chain links TRBV5-4 with TRBJ2-3; TRBD2 agrees at 16 bases. Trimming took 4 bases from V and 4 from J; bases not matched to a gene: 6. CDR3 length equals 17 residues. The V gene's germline CDR1 is SGHNT and CDR2 YYREEE (reference sequence).

This clone came up a few times. The chain uses TRBV18 and TRBJ1-5, with TRBD1 matching 9 bases. This CDR3 region has 18 residues. The germline V gene has CDR1 KGHSH and CDR2 LQKENI. V lost 2 bases to trimming and J lost 4 bases; unmatched junction nucleotides: 12. The CDR3, as DNA: TGTGCCAGCTCACCAGGGACAGGGTTCCTGCTAGGAAATCAGCCCCAGCATTTT. As protein: CASSPGTGFLLGNQPQHF.

The genes are TRBV20-1 and TRBJ1-6; 7 bases line up with TRBD1. V dropped 3 bases and J dropped 9; count of bases not matched to a gene: 11. The germline gives CDR1 DFQATT, CDR2 SNEGSKA (reference sequence). CDR3 size: 15 residues. CDR3 in amino acids: CSASRKGAYGSPLHF. The DNA of the CDR3 is TGCAGTGCTAGTCGGAAGGGGGCGTATGGTTCACCCCTCCACTTT.

This clone was seen a few times. The rearrangement uses TRBV12-3 or TRBV12-4 and TRBJ1-4; D is uncertain. Trimming pared 6 bases from V and 12 bases from J, leaving 11 bases between. The CDR3 has 11 amino acids. As DNA, the CDR3 is TGTGCCAGCAGAGGAGTTGAGGAACTGTTTTTT. Protein: CASRGVEELFF.

The CDR3 DNA is TGTGCCAGCAGTTACTCTGGGGGCGGGACGGGGGACATTCAGTACTTC. Protein: CASSYSGGGTGDIQYF. The chain recombines TRBV6-5 with TRBJ2-4; D could derive from TRBD1 or TRBD2 (6 bases each). The CDR3 sequence is 16 residues long. The ends were cut back, 0 bases at V and 8 bases at J, with 17 bases in the middle. The germline V gene has CDR1 MNHEY and CDR2 SVGAGI.

The chain employs TRBV9 and TRBJ2-7; D possibly uses TRBD1 or TRBD2 (6 bases each). V lost 0 bases and J lost 4, with 14 bases in between. CDR1 and CDR2 (germline): SGDLS, YYNGEE. The CDR3 runs 15 residues. The CDR3 sequence is CASSVEGGPHYEQYF. CDR3 nucleotides: TGTGCCAGCAGCGTAGAGGGGGGCCCTCATTACGAGCAGTACTTC.

V usage is TRBV19 and J usage is TRBJ2-1; 7 nucleotides line up with TRBD2. The CDR3 is 14 amino acids. From germline, CDR1 is LNHDA and CDR2 SQIVND (reference sequence). With V trimmed by 5 bases and J by 9 bases, 10 bases remained unmatched. CDR3 amino acids: CASSEGGSFIEQFF. CDR3 in DNA: TGTGCCAGTAGTGAGGGCGGGAGCTTTATTGAGCAGTTCTTC. The full variable domain, with the rest looked up from reference TRBV19 and TRBJ2-1, is DGGITQSPKYLFRKEGQNVTLSCEQNLNHDAMYWYRQDPGQGLRLIYYSQIVNDFQKGDIAEGYSVSREKKESFPLTVTSAQKNPTAFYLCASSEGGSFIEQFFGPGTRLTVL.

The CDR3 protein is CASSLGLAGGHEQYF. In DNA form, the CDR3 reads TGCGCCAGCAGCCTCGGACTAGCGGGAGGACACGAGCAGTACTTC. This chain links TRBV5-1 with TRBJ2-7; 14 bases map to TRBD2. J lost 5 bases, V lost 4 bases, and 5 bases had no gene match. CDR3 length: 15 amino acids. Germline assignment: CDR1 SGHRS and CDR2 YFSETQ.